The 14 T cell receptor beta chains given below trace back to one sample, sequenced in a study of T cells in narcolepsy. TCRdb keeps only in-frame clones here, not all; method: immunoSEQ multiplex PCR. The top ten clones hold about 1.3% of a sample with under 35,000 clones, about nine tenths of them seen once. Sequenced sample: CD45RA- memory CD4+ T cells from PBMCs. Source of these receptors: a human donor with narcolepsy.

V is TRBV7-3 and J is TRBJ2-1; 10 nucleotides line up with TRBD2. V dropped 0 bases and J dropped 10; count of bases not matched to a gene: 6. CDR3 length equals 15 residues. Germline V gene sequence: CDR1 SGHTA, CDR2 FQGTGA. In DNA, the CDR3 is TGTGCCAGCAGCTTAACCTTCCCTAGCGGGGGAGAGCAGTTCTTC. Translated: CASSLTFPSGGEQFF.

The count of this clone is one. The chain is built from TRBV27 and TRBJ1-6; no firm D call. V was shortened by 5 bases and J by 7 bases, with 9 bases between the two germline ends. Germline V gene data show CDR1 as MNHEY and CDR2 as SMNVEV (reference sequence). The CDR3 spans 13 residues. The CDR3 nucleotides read TGTGCCAGCAGTCCCCGACCCAATTCACCCCTCCACTTT. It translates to CASSPRPNSPLHF.

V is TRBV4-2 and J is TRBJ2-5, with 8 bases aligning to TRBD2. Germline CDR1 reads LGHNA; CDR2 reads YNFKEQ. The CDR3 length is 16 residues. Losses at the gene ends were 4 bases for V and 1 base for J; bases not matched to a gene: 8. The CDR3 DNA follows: TGTGCCAGCAGCCTCTTGATAGCGGGGCGCCAAGAGACCCAGTACTTC. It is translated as CASSLLIAGRQETQYF.

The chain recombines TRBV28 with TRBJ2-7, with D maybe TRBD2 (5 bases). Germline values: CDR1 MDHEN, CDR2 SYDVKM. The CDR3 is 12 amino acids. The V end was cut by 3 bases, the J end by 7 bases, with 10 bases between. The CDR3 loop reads CASSFTGREQYF. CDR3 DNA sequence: TGTGCCAGCAGTTTCACGGGGAGAGAGCAGTACTTC.

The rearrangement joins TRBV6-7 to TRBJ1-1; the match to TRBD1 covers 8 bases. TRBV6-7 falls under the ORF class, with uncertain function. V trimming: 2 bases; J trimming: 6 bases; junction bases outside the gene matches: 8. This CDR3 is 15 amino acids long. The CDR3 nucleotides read TGTGCCAGCAGTTACCGGACAGGGAAAGTCCCTGAAGCTTTCTTT. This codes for CASSYRTGKVPEAFF.

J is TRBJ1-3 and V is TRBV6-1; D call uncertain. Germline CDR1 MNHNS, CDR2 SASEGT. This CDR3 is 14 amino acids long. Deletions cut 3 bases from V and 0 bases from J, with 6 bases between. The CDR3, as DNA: TGTGCCAGCAGTGAGGTGTTCTCTGGAAACACCATATATTTT. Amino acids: CASSEVFSGNTIYF.

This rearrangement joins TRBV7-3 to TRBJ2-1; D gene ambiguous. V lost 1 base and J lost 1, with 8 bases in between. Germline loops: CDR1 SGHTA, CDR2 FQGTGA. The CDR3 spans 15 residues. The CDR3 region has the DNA TGTGCCAGCAGCTTAATGGCAGGTTCCTACAATGAGCAGTTCTTC. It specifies CASSLMAGSYNEQFF.

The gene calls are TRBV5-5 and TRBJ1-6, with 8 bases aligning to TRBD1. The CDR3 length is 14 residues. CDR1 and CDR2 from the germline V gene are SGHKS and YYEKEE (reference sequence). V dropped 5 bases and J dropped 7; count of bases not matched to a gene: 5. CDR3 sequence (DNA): TGTGCCAGCAGAGCCGGGACAGGCAATTCACCCCTCCACTTT. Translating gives CASRAGTGNSPLHF.

The CDR3 DNA follows: TGTGCCAGCAGTCGGACAGCTAACTATGGCTACACCTTC. It encodes CASSRTANYGYTF. The rearrangement links TRBV6-5 to TRBJ1-2; D might be TRBD1 (6 bases). Germline V CDR1 and CDR2: MNHEY, SVGAGI. This CDR3 is built from 13 residues. V was pared by 5 bases and J by 0 bases, with 7 bases between.

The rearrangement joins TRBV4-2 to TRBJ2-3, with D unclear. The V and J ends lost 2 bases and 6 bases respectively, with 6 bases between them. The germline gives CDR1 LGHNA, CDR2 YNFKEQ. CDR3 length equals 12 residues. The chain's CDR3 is CASSQRGDTQYF. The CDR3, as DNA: TGTGCCAGCAGCCAAAGAGGCGATACGCAGTATTTT.

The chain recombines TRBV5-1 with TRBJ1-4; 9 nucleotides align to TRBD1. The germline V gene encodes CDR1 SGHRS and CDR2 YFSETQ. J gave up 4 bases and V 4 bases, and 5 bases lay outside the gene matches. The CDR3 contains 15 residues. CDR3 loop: CASSIWTGDNEKLFF. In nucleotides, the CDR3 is TGCGCCAGCAGCATTTGGACAGGGGATAATGAAAAACTGTTTTTT. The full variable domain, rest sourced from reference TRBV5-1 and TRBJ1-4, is KAGVTQTPRYLIKTRGQQVTLSCSPISGHRSVSWYQQTPGQGLQFLFEYFSETQRNKGNFPGRFSGRQFSNSRSEMNVSTLELGDSALYLCASSIWTGDNEKLFFGSGTQLSVL.

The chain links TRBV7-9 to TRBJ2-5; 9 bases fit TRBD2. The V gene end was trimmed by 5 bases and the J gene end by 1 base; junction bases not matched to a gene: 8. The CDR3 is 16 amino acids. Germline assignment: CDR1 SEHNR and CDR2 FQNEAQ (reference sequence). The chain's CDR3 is CASSPSLAGIQETQYF. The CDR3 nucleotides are TGTGCCAGCAGCCCCTCGCTAGCGGGGATCCAAGAGACCCAGTACTTC.

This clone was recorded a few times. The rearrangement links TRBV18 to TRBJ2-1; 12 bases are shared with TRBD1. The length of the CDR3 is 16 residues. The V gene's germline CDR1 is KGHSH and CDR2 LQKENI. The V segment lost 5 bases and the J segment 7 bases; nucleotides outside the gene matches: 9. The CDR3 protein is CASSSTGQGALNEQFF. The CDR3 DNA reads TGTGCCAGCTCATCTACGGGACAGGGGGCCCTGAATGAGCAGTTCTTC.

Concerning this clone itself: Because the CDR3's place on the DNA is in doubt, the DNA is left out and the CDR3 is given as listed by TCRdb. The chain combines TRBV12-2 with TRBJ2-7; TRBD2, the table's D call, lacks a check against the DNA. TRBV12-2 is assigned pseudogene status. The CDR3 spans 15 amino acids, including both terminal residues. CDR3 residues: CATNSAGEQYFEQYF.